Listed below are T cell receptor beta chains from one sample, sequenced in a study of T cell responses to AZD1222 COVID-19 vaccine. The method was immunoSEQ multiplex PCR; TCRdb's version includes in-frame clones alone and lacks a portion of them. The sample shows 150,000 to 200,000 clones, 94% of them seen only once. The sample consisted of peripheral blood, taken 28 days after the second AZD1222 dose. The receptors originated from an adult who received the AZD1222 COVID-19 vaccine. Each CDR3 is given with its conserved first and last residue. D genes are given only for firm matches. Not every row has a clone size; where given, it reads once, few, many or a size class.

size	V	D	J	DNA	CDR3
once	TRBV9	-	TRBJ2-3	TGTGCCAGCAGCGTAGGGGTCGGGGATACGCAGTATTTT	CASSVGVGDTQYF
-	TRBV4-1	-	TRBJ1-1	TGCGCCAGCAGCCAAGACCCAGGGGTTTGGGTGAACACTGAAGCTTTCTTT	CASSQDPGVWVNTEAFF
-	TRBV11-2	TRBD2	TRBJ2-7	TGTGCCAGCAGCTTAGAGGGGACTAGCGGGAACTACGAGCAGTACTTC	CASSLEGTSGNYEQYF
-	TRBV19	-	TRBJ1-2	TGTGCCAGTAGTATGGGGGGTTATGGCTACACCTTC	CASSMGGYGYTF
few	TRBV4-1	-	TRBJ1-6	TGCGCCAGCAGCCCACAAGAACACCAAACAAGATATAATTCACCCCTCCACTTT	CASSPQEHQTRYNSPLHF
-	TRBV30	-	TRBJ2-7	TGTGCTACGGCGGCCCGGGGATCCTCCTACGAGCAGTACTTC	CATAARGSSYEQYF
-	TRBV2	TRBD1	TRBJ2-7	TGTGCCAGCAGGGGGCCGGGACAGGGACGCCACGAGCAGTACTTC	CASRGPGQGRHEQYF
once	TRBV7-9	-	TRBJ2-7	TGTGCCAGCAGCCCCGTTTCCTACGAGCAGTACTTC	CASSPVSYEQYF
-	TRBV25-1	-	TRBJ1-1	TGTGCCAGCAGTGTAGGAGGGGCGGGAGCTGAAGCTTTCTTT	CASSVGGAGAEAFF
-	TRBV12-3/TRBV12-4	-	TRBJ1-1	TGTGCCAGCAGTTTTGGGGGCACTGAAGCTTTCTTT	CASSFGGTEAFF
-	TRBV7-8	TRBD2	TRBJ2-7	TGTGCCAGCAACCCGAAAGCCTCCAGCGGGAGTAGGTACGAGCAGTACTTC	CASNPKASSGSRYEQYF